Listed below are T cell receptor beta chains from one sample, sequenced in a study of cytomegalovirus exposure and HLA in healthy donors. Using immunoSEQ multiplex PCR, the repertoire was profiled, and TCRdb retains in-frame clones only, with some absent. This table has about 160,000 clones, about 80% appearing once. Material for sequencing was PBMCs. Receptors were obtained from a man younger than 45 in good health and CMV-seronegative. Both conserved end residues are part of each CDR3. The D gene is left open where the match is weak. Clone size is stated in some rows and not others, as once, few, many or a class when expanded.

clone_size: -
d_call: -
j_call: TRBJ2-7
v_call: TRBV4-1
cdr3_nt: TGCGCCAGCAGCCAAGACAGGGTATCCTACGAGCAGTACTTC
cdr3_aa: CASSQDRVSYEQYF

clone_size: -
d_call: -
j_call: TRBJ2-2
v_call: TRBV7-2
cdr3_nt: TGTGCCAGCAGCCCTGGAGTGGGTTGGACCGGGGAGCTGTTTTTT
cdr3_aa: CASSPGVGWTGELFF

clone_size: -
d_call: -
j_call: TRBJ1-2
v_call: TRBV6-5
cdr3_nt: TGTGCCAGCAGTTCGATTAGCGCCAGGTTATCTCATGGCTACACCTTC
cdr3_aa: CASSSISARLSHGYTF

clone_size: -
d_call: TRBD2
j_call: TRBJ2-2
v_call: TRBV19
cdr3_nt: TGTGCCAGTACTAGCGGGAGACACTCCGGGGAGCTGTTTTTT
cdr3_aa: CASTSGRHSGELFF

clone_size: -
d_call: TRBD2
j_call: TRBJ2-7
v_call: TRBV4-1
cdr3_nt: TGCGCCAGCAGCCAAGAGTCAGCGGGAGTATACCACGAGCAGTACTTC
cdr3_aa: CASSQESAGVYHEQYF

clone_size: few
d_call: TRBD2
j_call: TRBJ2-5
v_call: TRBV2
cdr3_nt: TGTGCCAGCATGGGGAGCGGGAGGGCCAGGGCGGAGACCCAGTACTTC
cdr3_aa: CASMGSGRARAETQYF

clone_size: once
d_call: -
j_call: TRBJ1-2
v_call: TRBV6-5
cdr3_nt: TGTGCCAGCAGCCCAGTTGACACAGTGACCTATGGCTACACCTTC
cdr3_aa: CASSPVDTVTYGYTF

clone_size: -
d_call: -
j_call: TRBJ2-7
v_call: TRBV7-2
cdr3_nt: TGTGCCAGCAGCCCTGACGGGTTCCCTAAGGAGCAGTACTTC
cdr3_aa: CASSPDGFPKEQYF

clone_size: -
d_call: -
j_call: TRBJ2-7
v_call: TRBV13
cdr3_nt: TGTGCCAGCAGCTTCGCGCACGAGCAGTACTTC
cdr3_aa: CASSFAHEQYF

clone_size: -
d_call: -
j_call: TRBJ1-2
v_call: TRBV28
cdr3_nt: TGTGCCAGCAGTTTGTCTCTAGGATCCTCCTATGGCTACACCTTC
cdr3_aa: CASSLSLGSSYGYTF

clone_size: -
d_call: -
j_call: TRBJ2-3
v_call: TRBV30
cdr3_nt: TGTGCCTGGAGTAGCCTCCTTTATACGCAGTATTTT
cdr3_aa: CAWSSLLYTQYF

clone_size: -
d_call: -
j_call: TRBJ1-2
v_call: TRBV14
cdr3_nt: TGTGCCAGCAGCCAACCCCCGGGACACGGAGGCGGCTACACCTTC
cdr3_aa: CASSQPPGHGGGYTF

clone_size: few
d_call: TRBD2
j_call: TRBJ2-3
v_call: TRBV7-2
cdr3_nt: TGTGCCAGCAGCTCCGGACTAGCGGGGGGGAGTGATACGCAGTATTTT
cdr3_aa: CASSSGLAGGSDTQYF

clone_size: -
d_call: TRBD1
j_call: TRBJ2-2
v_call: TRBV7-3
cdr3_nt: TGTGCCAGCAGCGCGGACAGGGCCGGCGGGGAGCTGTTTTTT
cdr3_aa: CASSADRAGGELFF

clone_size: few
d_call: -
j_call: TRBJ2-6
v_call: TRBV30
cdr3_nt: TGTGCCTGGACCCAAGGGGCCAACGTCCTGACTTTC
cdr3_aa: CAWTQGANVLTF

clone_size: -
d_call: -
j_call: TRBJ2-2
v_call: TRBV30
cdr3_nt: TGTGCCTGGAGTCCGGCCGGATGGACACCGAACACCGGGGAGCTGTTTTTT
cdr3_aa: CAWSPAGWTPNTGELFF

clone_size: -
d_call: -
j_call: TRBJ2-7
v_call: TRBV11-2
cdr3_nt: TGTGCCAGCAGCTCCCTCGGGAGCCCCTACGAGCAGTACTTC
cdr3_aa: CASSSLGSPYEQYF

clone_size: -
d_call: TRBD2
j_call: TRBJ2-1
v_call: TRBV7-3
cdr3_nt: TGTGCCAGCAGCTTTGATTCGTCTAGCGGGAGGGCCGAGCAGTTCTTC
cdr3_aa: CASSFDSSSGRAEQFF

clone_size: -
d_call: TRBD1
j_call: TRBJ1-4
v_call: TRBV7-2
cdr3_nt: TGTGCCAGCAGCTTACAGGGGGCTCAGGAAAAACTGTTTTTT
cdr3_aa: CASSLQGAQEKLFF

clone_size: few
d_call: -
j_call: TRBJ2-7
v_call: TRBV7-9
cdr3_nt: TGTGCCAGCAGCTTAAGTATCAGCTCCTACGAGCAGTACTTC
cdr3_aa: CASSLSISSYEQYF

clone_size: -
d_call: TRBD1
j_call: TRBJ2-6
v_call: TRBV6-1
cdr3_nt: TGTGCCAGCAGTGGATCGATGGGACAGGGACTTCTCCTGACTTTC
cdr3_aa: CASSGSMGQGLLLTF

clone_size: -
d_call: TRBD2
j_call: TRBJ2-2
v_call: TRBV9
cdr3_nt: TGTGCCAGCAGCGTAGCGCCCGGGACTAGCGGGAGGCCGTTCACCGGGGAGCTGTTTTTT
cdr3_aa: CASSVAPGTSGRPFTGELFF

clone_size: -
d_call: -
j_call: TRBJ1-2
v_call: TRBV28
cdr3_nt: TGTGCCAGCATACCGGGACTTTCAGGGCCCTATGGCTACACCTTC
cdr3_aa: CASIPGLSGPYGYTF

clone_size: -
d_call: -
j_call: TRBJ2-3
v_call: TRBV7-2
cdr3_nt: TGTGCCAGCAGCTTAGCGGTGGTAGCGGAGCAGTATTTT
cdr3_aa: CASSLAVVAEQYF

clone_size: once
d_call: TRBD1
j_call: TRBJ2-7
v_call: TRBV6-6
cdr3_nt: TGTGCCAGCACCGCACCTCCGACAGGGGCGGGCGAGCAGTACTTC
cdr3_aa: CASTAPPTGAGEQYF

clone_size: -
d_call: TRBD1
j_call: TRBJ2-7
v_call: TRBV11-2
cdr3_nt: TGTGCCAGCAGCTTAGCTAGCACAGGGGGTGTCCTACGTAAGGAGCAGTACTTC
cdr3_aa: CASSLASTGGVLRKEQYF

clone_size: few
d_call: -
j_call: TRBJ2-1
v_call: TRBV9
cdr3_nt: TGTGCCAGCAGCGTTCACGAACTGAGCTACAATGAGCAGTTCTTC
cdr3_aa: CASSVHELSYNEQFF

clone_size: -
d_call: -
j_call: TRBJ2-3
v_call: TRBV10-1
cdr3_nt: TGCGCCAGCAGTGAAGAAGGGGAGCAGTATTTT
cdr3_aa: CASSEEGEQYF

clone_size: -
d_call: -
j_call: TRBJ2-5
v_call: TRBV7-2
cdr3_nt: TGTGCCAGCAGATGGACAGCCTTACAAGAGACCCAGTACTTC
cdr3_aa: CASRWTALQETQYF

clone_size: -
d_call: TRBD1
j_call: TRBJ2-5
v_call: TRBV11-1
cdr3_nt: TGTGCCAGCAGCGCAGACAGGGTCCAAGAGACCCAGTACTTC
cdr3_aa: CASSADRVQETQYF

clone_size: -
d_call: -
j_call: TRBJ2-2
v_call: TRBV6-6
cdr3_nt: TGTGCCAGCAGTTTATTTACGCGGGCGGACACCGGGGAGCTGTTTTTT
cdr3_aa: CASSLFTRADTGELFF

clone_size: -
d_call: -
j_call: TRBJ1-5
v_call: TRBV4-2
cdr3_nt: TGTGCCAGCAGCCCCGACAGGTATCAGCCCCAGCATTTT
cdr3_aa: CASSPDRYQPQHF

clone_size: -
d_call: TRBD2
j_call: TRBJ2-3
v_call: TRBV2
cdr3_nt: TGTGCCAGCAGGCGGGGGACTAGCGGGTCAGATACGCAGTATTTT
cdr3_aa: CASRRGTSGSDTQYF

clone_size: -
d_call: -
j_call: TRBJ2-5
v_call: TRBV4-3
cdr3_nt: TGCGCCAGCAGCCAAAGCAGGATGGAGACCCAGTACTTC
cdr3_aa: CASSQSRMETQYF

clone_size: -
d_call: TRBD1
j_call: TRBJ1-2
v_call: TRBV7-3
cdr3_nt: TGTGCCAGCAGCCTAAATAGCCCGGACAGGGGTTCTGTACGAACCTTC
cdr3_aa: CASSLNSPDRGSVRTF

clone_size: -
d_call: TRBD1
j_call: TRBJ2-2
v_call: TRBV19
cdr3_nt: TGTGCCAGTAGCGTGACAGGGGGCACCGGGGAGCTGTTTTTT
cdr3_aa: CASSVTGGTGELFF

clone_size: -
d_call: TRBD2
j_call: TRBJ2-1
v_call: TRBV6-6
cdr3_nt: TGTGCCAGCACACCAGCGGGGTACAATGAGCAGTTCTTC
cdr3_aa: CASTPAGYNEQFF

clone_size: -
d_call: TRBD1
j_call: TRBJ1-1
v_call: TRBV28
cdr3_nt: TGTGCCAGCAGGCCGGGACAGCTTGAAGCTTTCTTT
cdr3_aa: CASRPGQLEAFF

clone_size: few
d_call: -
j_call: TRBJ1-2
v_call: TRBV27
cdr3_nt: TGTGCCAGCTGGGAGCCTTCGGGGTATGGCTACACCTTC
cdr3_aa: CASWEPSGYGYTF

clone_size: -
d_call: -
j_call: TRBJ1-2
v_call: TRBV10-3
cdr3_nt: TGTGCCATCAGTGATCAGGCGCTCAACTATGGCTACACCTTC
cdr3_aa: CAISDQALNYGYTF

clone_size: -
d_call: TRBD1
j_call: TRBJ1-5
v_call: TRBV6-6
cdr3_nt: TGTGCCAGCAGTCAACAGGGGGGGGTTAGCAATCAGCCCCAGCATTTT
cdr3_aa: CASSQQGGVSNQPQHF

clone_size: few
d_call: TRBD2
j_call: TRBJ2-5
v_call: TRBV27
cdr3_nt: TGTGCCAGCAGTTCTGGGACTAGCGGGATCCGCGGGGAGACCCAGTACTTC
cdr3_aa: CASSSGTSGIRGETQYF

clone_size: -
d_call: -
j_call: TRBJ1-6
v_call: TRBV5-4
cdr3_nt: TGTGCCAGCAGCTTGGATCAGGTTTCACCCCTCCACTTT
cdr3_aa: CASSLDQVSPLHF

clone_size: -
d_call: -
j_call: TRBJ2-3
v_call: TRBV19
cdr3_nt: TGTGCCAGTAGTATCCAGATCACAGATACGCAGTATTTT
cdr3_aa: CASSIQITDTQYF

clone_size: -
d_call: TRBD2
j_call: TRBJ2-2
v_call: TRBV9
cdr3_nt: TGTGCCAGCAGCGTGGCGGTAGCGGGAGGTAGAACCGGGGAGCTGTTTTTT
cdr3_aa: CASSVAVAGGRTGELFF

clone_size: -
d_call: TRBD2
j_call: TRBJ2-1
v_call: TRBV7-9
cdr3_nt: TGTGCCAGCAGCTTAAGTCTAGCGGGAGACAATGAGCAGTTCTTC
cdr3_aa: CASSLSLAGDNEQFF

clone_size: -
d_call: TRBD2
j_call: TRBJ2-7
v_call: TRBV30
cdr3_nt: TGTGCCTGGAGCCCTCTAGCGGGGCGAGAGCAGTACTTC
cdr3_aa: CAWSPLAGREQYF

clone_size: once
d_call: TRBD1
j_call: TRBJ2-1
v_call: TRBV6-6
cdr3_nt: TGTGCCAGCAGTGGGGACAGGGGGTCCCTCAATGAGCAGTTCTTC
cdr3_aa: CASSGDRGSLNEQFF

clone_size: once
d_call: -
j_call: TRBJ1-3
v_call: TRBV7-9
cdr3_nt: TGTGCCAGCAGCTTAGGGAGCTCTGGAAACACCATATATTTT
cdr3_aa: CASSLGSSGNTIYF

clone_size: -
d_call: TRBD1
j_call: TRBJ1-2
v_call: TRBV5-1
cdr3_nt: TGCGCCAGCAGCTTGTCAGGGGGCTATGGCTACACCTTC
cdr3_aa: CASSLSGGYGYTF

clone_size: -
d_call: TRBD2
j_call: TRBJ2-7
v_call: TRBV7-2
cdr3_nt: TGTGCCAGCAGCCGCCTCATGGGGGGGACGGGAAGTATCTACGAGCAGTACTTC
cdr3_aa: CASSRLMGGTGSIYEQYF

clone_size: -
d_call: -
j_call: TRBJ1-2
v_call: TRBV29-1
cdr3_nt: TGCAGCGTTGAACTAACAGGCTATGGCTACACCTTC
cdr3_aa: CSVELTGYGYTF

clone_size: -
d_call: -
j_call: TRBJ2-5
v_call: TRBV11-2
cdr3_nt: TGTGCCAGCACCGCACAGTTGGAGACCCAGTACTTC
cdr3_aa: CASTAQLETQYF

clone_size: -
d_call: TRBD2
j_call: TRBJ2-2
v_call: TRBV6-4
cdr3_nt: TGTGCCAGCAGTGACTCAGCGGGGGACACCGGGGAGCTGTTTTTT
cdr3_aa: CASSDSAGDTGELFF

clone_size: -
d_call: TRBD1
j_call: TRBJ1-5
v_call: TRBV5-1
cdr3_nt: TGCGCCAGCAGCTTGGTTCCGACAGGGGGTAGCAATCAGCCCCAGCATTTT
cdr3_aa: CASSLVPTGGSNQPQHF

clone_size: -
d_call: -
j_call: TRBJ2-2
v_call: TRBV13
cdr3_nt: TGTGCCAGCAGCTTAGGCAGGGGAAGTACGAACACCGGGGAGCTGTTTTTT
cdr3_aa: CASSLGRGSTNTGELFF

clone_size: -
d_call: -
j_call: TRBJ1-5
v_call: TRBV19
cdr3_nt: TGTGCCAGTACCTTCGATGAAGGGGGCAATCAGCCCCAGCATTTT
cdr3_aa: CASTFDEGGNQPQHF

clone_size: -
d_call: -
j_call: TRBJ2-1
v_call: TRBV6-5
cdr3_nt: TGTGCCAGCACCCAATACAATGAGCAGTTCTTC
cdr3_aa: CASTQYNEQFF

clone_size: -
d_call: TRBD1
j_call: TRBJ2-2
v_call: TRBV30
cdr3_nt: TGTGCCTCCAACGACAGGGGGCGAACCGGGGAGCTGTTTTTT
cdr3_aa: CASNDRGRTGELFF